These 19 T cell receptor beta chains came from one sample sequenced in a study of spatial heterogeneity in lung cancer. TCRdb reprocessed the 5' RACE reads with MiXCR, giving one entry per CDR3 protein. The top ten clones hold 6.8% of a sample with 60,000 to 90,000 distinct CDR3 sequences, under 8.5% of them seen once. Time point reported: sample taken at primary tumor resection. This specimen was PBMCs, taken at surgery. The receptors derive from a male donor with early-stage non-small cell lung cancer.

This clonotype showed up many times. This chain joins TRBV4-1 and TRBJ1-5; possibly TRBD1 for D (5 bases). Germline V gene sequence: CDR1 MGHRA, CDR2 YSYEKL. The CDR3 is 15 amino acids. Trimming removed 1 base from V and 7 bases from J, with 14 bases in between. This CDR3 reads CASSQAGQGVQPQHF. The CDR3 DNA follows: TGCGCCAGCAGCCAAGCCGGCCAGGGTGTGCAGCCCCAGCATTTT.

This clonotype has at least ten counts. This sequence joins TRBV7-9 and TRBJ2-2; D gene unclear. Deletions cut 1 base from V and 0 bases from J, with 15 bases between. This CDR3 region has 18 residues. CDR1 and CDR2 from the germline V gene are SEHNR and FQNEAQ (reference sequence). CDR3 protein: CASSLVPAGSANTGELFF. DNA for the CDR3: TGTGCCAGCAGCTTAGTCCCTGCCGGGTCAGCGAACACCGGGGAGCTGTTTTTT.

There are many counts of this clonotype. The chain employs TRBV7-2 and TRBJ1-5; no clear D. CDR1 is SGHTA and CDR2 is FQGNSA in the germline V gene. The V and J ends lost 1 base and 1 base respectively, with 8 bases between them. This CDR3 spans 15 amino acids. The CDR3 spells CASSLETASNQPQHF. Written as DNA, the CDR3 is TGTGCCAGCAGCTTAGAAACAGCAAGCAATCAGCCCCAGCATTTT.

The chain is built from TRBV29-1 and TRBJ1-1; 7 bases fit TRBD1. This CDR3 is built from 14 residues. The V gene end was trimmed by 7 bases and the J gene end by 6 bases; junction bases not matched to a gene: 14. CDR1 SQVTM and CDR2 ANQGSEA come from the germline V gene. The CDR3 sequence is CSASQGGWGAEAFF. The CDR3 bases are TGCAGCGCCTCCCAGGGGGGCTGGGGGGCTGAAGCTTTCTTT.

The V call is TRBV28, the J call TRBJ2-1, with D unclear. This CDR3 has 16 residues. Per germline, CDR1 MDHEN and CDR2 SYDVKM. Trimming removed 5 bases at V and 3 bases at J, with 17 bases between. The CDR3 bases are TGTGCCAGCAGTCCGTCCGGGTCGCAAATCTACAATGAGCAGTTCTTC. Protein product: CASSPSGSQIYNEQFF.

The chain couples TRBV3-1 to TRBJ2-5; no firm D call. The CDR3 consists of 14 residues. Germline V CDR1 and CDR2: LGHDT, YNNKEL (reference sequence). V gave up 2 bases and J gave up 6 bases, with 13 bases separating them. The CDR3, as DNA: TGTGCCAGCAGCCAATCGACGCTAGAGAAGACCCAGTACTTC. This codes for CASSQSTLEKTQYF.

The J gene is TRBJ2-7, the V gene TRBV12-3 or TRBV12-4; D is possibly TRBD1 or TRBD2 (7 bases each). V was cut by 5 bases and J by 7 bases, with 18 bases left in between. This CDR3 is 14 amino acids long. The CDR3 region is CASSVDREGREQYF. CDR3 bases: TGTGCCAGCAGTGTCGACAGGGAGGGAAGGGAGCAGTACTTC.

This clonotype was recorded many times. The chain uses TRBV4-3 and TRBJ2-1; 10 bases map to TRBD1. Germline values: CDR1 LGHNA, CDR2 YSLEER. The V segment lost 4 bases and the J segment 5 bases; nucleotides outside the gene matches: 8. This CDR3 has 16 residues. CDR3 in DNA: TGCGCCAGCAGCCCCCTGGACAGGGGGGATGACAATGAGCAGTTCTTC. Residues: CASSPLDRGDDNEQFF.

In this sample, this clonotype turned up many times. V is TRBV6-5 and J is TRBJ2-5, with TRBD1 as a possible D gene (6 bases). The CDR3 covers 16 residues. V lost 5 bases, J lost 1 base, and 17 bases lay in between. CDR1 and CDR2 from the germline V gene are MNHEY and SVGAGI. CDR3 region: CASSPSWGQIQETQYF. DNA of the CDR3: TGTGCCAGCAGTCCGTCCTGGGGGCAGATCCAAGAGACCCAGTACTTC.

This clonotype was picked up many times. The chain employs TRBV7-2 and TRBJ2-2, with D tentatively TRBD2 (6 bases). Germline assignment: CDR1 SGHTA and CDR2 FQGNSA. The CDR3 has 14 amino acids. Between the trimmed V and J ends, which lost 5 bases and 2 bases, there was a span of 9 bases. For the CDR3, the DNA is TGTGCCAGCAGCCGGGGACTCAACACCGGGGAGCTGTTTTTT. Its translation: CASSRGLNTGELFF.

At least ten counts were recorded for this clonotype. The chain combines TRBV29-1 with TRBJ1-1; no firm D call. Trimming removed 0 bases at V and 0 bases at J, with 5 bases between. Germline CDR1 is SQVTM and CDR2 is ANQGSEA. The CDR3 contains 13 residues. The CDR3, as DNA: TGCAGCGTTGAAGACTACTTGAACACTGAAGCTTTCTTT. The encoded protein is CSVEDYLNTEAFF.

With regard to this clonotype: A much larger clonotype is one base distant, so this may be a read error. V is TRBV29-1 and J is TRBJ2-2; D is perhaps TRBD1 (5 bases). Germline lookup yields CDR1 SQVTM and CDR2 ANQGSEA. CDR3 size: 13 residues. V lost 4 bases and J lost 1, with 7 bases in between. The CDR3 region has the DNA TGCAGCGTTGGACAGCTGAACACCGGGGAGCTGTTTTTT. Encoded protein: CSVGQLNTGELFF.

The genes are TRBV3-1 and TRBJ1-1, with unresolved D. The CDR3 consists of 12 residues. The V gene lost 2 bases and the J gene lost 7 bases, with 8 bases spanning the gap. Germline V gene data show CDR1 as LGHDT and CDR2 as YNNKEL (reference sequence). CDR3 amino acids: CASSQYTDEAFF. CDR3 nucleotides: TGTGCCAGCAGCCAATATACGGATGAAGCTTTCTTT.

The genes are TRBV6-6 and TRBJ1-1; unclear D gene. Germline V gene sequence: CDR1 MNHNY, CDR2 SVGAGI (reference sequence). V was pared by 0 bases and J by 8 bases, with 13 bases between. CDR3 length: 14 amino acids. DNA of the CDR3: TGTGCCAGCAGTTACTCGATTTACGGCGTGGAAGCTTTCTTT. This encodes CASSYSIYGVEAFF.

Many counts were recorded for this clonotype. The conserved final phenylalanine or tryptophan is absent from the CDR3, which likely points to a read error. It is unclear where the CDR3 begins or ends on the DNA, so no DNA is shown, and the CDR3 is as TCRdb lists it. The V gene is TRBV23-1, the J gene TRBJ1-1; the table names TRBD1, a call not compared with the DNA. TRBV23-1 is noted as an ORF with a role that remains uncertain. The CDR3 length equals 10 residues, ends included. CDR3 residues: CASSQALGQL.

This clonotype was counted a few times. The chain carries TRBV5-4 and TRBJ1-1; TRBD1 might be the D (5 bases). Germline V gene lookup returns CDR1 SGHNT and CDR2 YYREEE (reference sequence). V was pared by 3 bases and J by 2 bases, with 11 bases between. There are 14 residues in the CDR3. CDR3 DNA sequence: TGTGCCAGCAGCTGGGGGACCGATAACACTGAAGCTTTCTTT. Protein: CASSWGTDNTEAFF.

The sample holds many counts of this clonotype. DNA for the CDR3: TGTGCCAGCAGGGAGGGAGGGAGCTCCTACAATGAGCAGTTCTTC. Its protein is CASREGGSSYNEQFF. The V gene is TRBV7-9, the J gene TRBJ2-1; 7 bases are shared with TRBD2. Germline values: CDR1 SEHNR, CDR2 FQNEAQ (reference sequence). V dropped 6 bases and J dropped 0; count of bases not matched to a gene: 5. CDR3 length equals 15 residues.

This clonotype came up many times. The chain recombines TRBV20-1 with TRBJ1-1, with no clear D. Germline V gives CDR1 DFQATT, CDR2 SNEGSKA (reference sequence). This CDR3 region has 12 residues. V was cut by 6 bases and J by 6 bases, with 14 bases left in between. The CDR3 coding sequence is TGCAGTGCAGATCTAGAGGAGGCTGAAGCTTTCTTT. Translated, it gives CSADLEEAEAFF.

This clonotype was recorded a few times. The rearrangement joins TRBV7-2 to TRBJ1-1; D unclear. The CDR3 has 13 amino acids. CDR1 and CDR2 from the germline V gene are SGHTA and FQGNSA. Deletions cut 5 bases from V and 1 base from J, with 8 bases between. In nucleotides, the CDR3 is TGTGCCAGCAGCAGGGTCCCGAACACTGAAGCTTTCTTT. Translating it yields CASSRVPNTEAFF.